This T cell receptor (beta chain) derives from a study of cytomegalovirus exposure and HLA in healthy donors. As for the donors, each was a healthy bone marrow donor. Whole-study results and caveats: Later work associated 16,951 TCR beta sequences with HLA alleles at 0.05 false discovery rate. The authors considered a cluster of highly shared sequence variants likely to be a sequencing artifact.

Note on this clone: The antigen remains unidentified.

Amplification used 60 Vbeta primers and 13 Jbeta primers. Repertoires were generated with immunoSEQ multiplex PCR, while TCRdb's copy carries only in-frame clones and drops some. The repertoire shows 41,000 or so clones; the top ten hold around 6.2%. The sample was PBMCs. This TCR was recovered from a man aged 30-40 years in good health and CMV-seronegative.

The CDR3 here is CASSFQRNTEAFF. In DNA form, the CDR3 reads TGTGCCAGCAGTTTCCAGCGGAACACTGAAGCTTTCTTT. This chain joins TRBV25-1 and TRBJ1-1; D ambiguous. V lost 5 bases and J lost 1, with 8 bases in between. In germline, CDR1 is MGHDK, CDR2 SYGVNS. The CDR3 runs to 13 residues.